This entry concerns a single TCR beta chain. Its antigen is currently unknown. Trimming shortened V by 5 bases and J by 6 bases, and 7 bases separated the two germline ends. Germline CDR1 and CDR2: SGHNT and YENEEA. The CDR3 consists of 12 residues. Those who donated, Caucasian adults without exception, all lived in Nashville, Tennessee. Every subset had its genomic DNA shared out evenly among several immunoSEQ plates. The data were produced by immunoSEQ multiplex PCR, yet TCRdb's version contains in-frame clones alone and is incomplete. The repertoire has about 640,000 clones, roughly 78% of them found once; the top ten carry 1.5% to 2%. This specimen belongs to a study of shared clonotypes between healthy human individuals. Study-level points and caveats: The study generally estimated greater richness for naive than memory subsets. Generation of non-shared clonotypes was less probable than generation of clonotypes shared by all four donors.

The rearrangement uses TRBV11-3 and TRBJ2-2; D gene unclear. The receptor comes from a woman aged 30 to 39 in good health. Sequencing input: memory CD4+ T cells sorted from blood. Indicated subset: CD45RA-negative fraction. The CDR3 DNA reads TGTGCCAGCAGCGACGGACCCGGGGAGCTGTTTTTT. Translating gives CASSDGPGELFF. Full variable domain (outside the CDR3, taken from reference TRBV11-3 and TRBJ2-2): EAGVVQSPRYKIIEKKQPVAFWCNPISGHNTLYWYLQNLGQGPELLIRYENEEAVDDSQLPKDRFSAERLKGVDSTLKIQPAELGDSAVYLCASSDGPGELFFGEGSRLTVL.